This TCR beta chain was profiled in a study of T cell responses to AZD1222 COVID-19 vaccine. The protocol was immunoSEQ multiplex PCR, while the TCRdb copy is restricted to in-frame clones and leaves out a portion. The table has approximately 49,000 clones, roughly 80% seen once; the top ten hold roughly 22%. This CDR3 has 13 amino acids. The V and J ends lost 6 bases and 7 bases respectively, with 10 bases between them. CDR1 and CDR2 (germline): SNHLY, FYNNEI. The receptor was isolated from an adult in good health. The chain combines TRBV2 with TRBJ1-6, with D possibly being TRBD1 (5 bases). The source was peripheral blood, collected on day 0 of MenACWY control vaccination. CDR3 region: CASRTAKNSPLHF. DNA of the CDR3: TGTGCCAGCAGGACAGCTAAGAATTCACCCCTCCACTTT.